These 5 T cell receptor beta chains were all obtained from the same sample, sequenced in a study of graft-versus-host responses after intestinal transplantation. The data were produced by immunoSEQ multiplex PCR, yet TCRdb's version contains in-frame clones alone and is incomplete. The data show some 16,000 clones, 80% to 90% seen once. The sequenced sample was PBMCs, obtained around 110 days after intestinal transplant. The receptors shown here come from a human patient who received an intestinal transplant, so some T cells may come from the graft donor.

The chain couples TRBV5-6 to TRBJ2-1, with a weak D call TRBD2 (6 bases). Germline V gene lookup returns CDR1 SGHDT and CDR2 YYEEEE. The CDR3 has 18 residues. The V end was cut by 1 base, the J end by 0 bases, with 17 bases between. The CDR3 nucleotides read TGTGCCAGCAGCTTGAATCCAGGGAGGAACGGCTCCTACAATGAGCAGTTCTTC. It specifies CASSLNPGRNGSYNEQFF.

This chain uses TRBV10-2 with TRBJ2-2; D gene uncertain. This CDR3 contains 13 residues. Trimming stripped 2 bases from V and 7 bases from J, with 8 bases between. Germline V gene data show CDR1 as WSHSY and CDR2 as SAAADI. CDR3 DNA: TGCGCCAGCAGTGAGAGTATCGGCGGGGAGCTGTTTTTT. Translation: CASSESIGGELFF.

This clone was counted once. This chain joins TRBV6-4 and TRBJ1-5; TRBD1 might be the D (6 bases). The CDR3 has 14 residues. The V end lost 3 bases, the J end lost 1 base, and 7 bases lay between the germline ends. CDR1 and CDR2 (germline): MRHNA, SNTAGT. The CDR3 is CASSETGSNQPQHF. Written as DNA, the CDR3 is TGTGCCAGCAGTGAGACAGGAAGCAATCAGCCCCAGCATTTT.

V gene TRBV7-9 combines with J gene TRBJ2-7; tentatively, D is TRBD1 or TRBD2 (6 bases each). The germline V and J ends were trimmed by 3 bases and 3 bases, with 12 bases remaining between them. Germline values: CDR1 SEHNR, CDR2 FQNEAQ (reference sequence). The CDR3 is 14 residues long. The chain's CDR3 is CASSLGGQSYEQYF. Here the CDR3 DNA reads TGTGCCAGCAGCTTGGGAGGACAGAGCTACGAGCAGTACTTC.

The chain links TRBV6-1 to TRBJ1-1; D call uncertain. With 6 bases removed from V and 4 bases from J, the gap between germline ends came to 15 bases. The CDR3 runs 14 residues. CDR1 is MNHNS and CDR2 is SASEGT in the germline V gene. CDR3 loop: CASSLLEGPTEAFF. DNA for the CDR3: TGTGCCAGCAGCCTGTTAGAGGGCCCCACTGAAGCTTTCTTT.